This T cell receptor (beta chain) was retrieved from a study of T cell changes during pregnancy in multiple sclerosis. Clones were sequenced by immunoSEQ multiplex PCR, and TCRdb holds only the in-frame ones, with some missing. The sample yields around 70,000 clones, around 94% seen once. The CDR3 spans 15 residues. Germline CDR1 and CDR2: MNHNS and SASEGT. The trim removed 2 bases at V and 0 bases at J, leaving 1 base unmatched. The gene calls are TRBV6-1 and TRBJ2-7; 10 bases fit TRBD2. The sequence was obtained from a female donor with multiple sclerosis, enrolled in a pregnancy study. Here the sequenced sample was peripheral blood, taken in the third trimester of pregnancy. Here the CDR3 reads CASSERTSGSYEQYF. In DNA, the CDR3 is TGTGCCAGCAGTGAAAGGACTAGCGGCTCCTACGAGCAGTACTTC.